The clone carrying this T cell receptor beta chain was observed many times. Its antigen is still unknown. TCRdb re-called the 5' RACE reads with MiXCR, one entry per CDR3 protein. The table includes about 74,000 distinct CDR3 sequences, 4% to 6% detected once. CDR3 length equals 13 residues. Germline-derived CDR1 and CDR2 are SGHRS and YFSETQ. Trimming removed 2 bases from V and 8 bases from J, with 13 bases in between. This specimen comes from a study of neurological immune-mediated disorders. Findings and caveats of the study: When grouped phylogenetically, the repertoires of 18 of the 34 multiple sclerosis patients fell together in one related-CDR3 cluster, which is a possible signature. None of the CDR3 amino acid sequences of expanded clones were shared across subjects, and this suggested private repertoires in all groups.

Sequenced sample: PBMCs. J is TRBJ1-2 and V is TRBV5-1; D is unresolved. The receptor comes from a man between 18 and 35 years old with multiple sclerosis. The CDR3 region is CASSLGSAEGYTF. DNA of the CDR3: TGCGCCAGCAGCTTAGGCTCGGCGGAGGGCTACACCTTC.